This section outlines one T cell receptor (beta chain) sequence together with its context. Its antigen is currently unknown. The sample is drawn from a study of Ad26.COV2.S vaccination and SARS-CoV-2 variants. Study-level points and caveats: Greater spike-specific TCR breadth was seen in vaccine recipients than in placebo recipients.

The table came from immunoSEQ multiplex PCR; TCRdb's copy has only in-frame clones and leaves some out. Here the sample spans some 350,000 clones, 90% to 95% being singletons. The V segment lost 4 bases and the J segment 0 bases; nucleotides outside the gene matches: 8. The CDR3 runs 19 residues. Germline CDR1 reads SGHTA; CDR2 reads FQGNSA. The source material was peripheral blood, sampled after recovery from COVID-19. This sequence joins TRBV7-2 and TRBJ2-1, with TRBD2 identical over 14 bases. This TCR was recovered from a human donor who had recovered from COVID-19. The CDR3 DNA follows: TGTGCCAGCAGCTCCCGGACTAGCGGGGGGCCTTACTCCTACAATGAGCAGTTCTTC. This encodes CASSSRTSGGPYSYNEQFF.